The rows below give T cell receptor beta chains drawn from one sample of a study of spatial heterogeneity in lung cancer. From the 5' RACE reads, TCRdb called clonotypes with MiXCR, one entry per CDR3 protein. The sample lists about 90,000 distinct CDR3 sequences; 7.5% to 10% were seen once. The specimen was PBMCs, collected at surgery. These receptors all stem from a male donor with early-stage non-small cell lung cancer. Both conserved end residues are part of each CDR3. The order of the fields is V gene, CDR3 length, J gene, clone size, CDR3 protein. The size entry is marked missing in some rows and otherwise reads once, few, many or a size class.

TRBV6-1	13	TRBJ2-2	NA	CASSELGTGELFF
TRBV5-4	11	TRBJ2-7	NA	CVSSLRNEQYF
TRBV7-9	14	TRBJ2-3	many	CASSITGGADTQYF
TRBV7-9	14	TRBJ1-1	NA	CASSLASQSTEAFF
TRBV5-1	14	TRBJ2-5	NA	CASSLSLADKTQYF
TRBV6-5	16	TRBJ1-1	NA	CASSYSRVQANTEAFF
TRBV7-9	15	TRBJ1-2	many	CASSARDTLISGYTF
TRBV7-8	12	TRBJ2-1	few	CASSPSVTEQFF
TRBV2	15	TRBJ2-6	few	CASSEQHSGANVLTF
TRBV3-1	15	TRBJ2-1	many	CASSLQIGVHNEQFF
TRBV25-1	15	TRBJ1-1	NA	CASSGARGADTEAFF
TRBV20-1	15	TRBJ1-1	many	CSARDPTGGGTEAFF
TRBV20-1	17	TRBJ2-2	NA	CSARGANTDWGTGELFF
TRBV11-3	12	TRBJ2-3	NA	CASSLGEHTQYF
TRBV28	14	TRBJ2-2	NA	CASMNSLNTGELFF
TRBV20-1	12	TRBJ1-2	few	CSARSAHHGYTF
TRBV19	13	TRBJ1-2	few	CASSGTAYYGYTF
TRBV19	16	TRBJ1-1	once	CASSIGTGRLNTEAFF
TRBV2	14	TRBJ1-5	few	CASSATRGGARQHF
TRBV29-1	14	TRBJ2-7	many	CSVTSGTSGGEQYF
TRBV10-1	14	TRBJ2-7	many	CASSDTGVPNEQYF
TRBV6-5	13	TRBJ2-5	many	CASSYSIQETQYF
TRBV29-1	14	TRBJ2-1	many	CSGVPGNLYNEQFF
TRBV20-1	13	TRBJ2-1	NA	CSVGLTSRYEQFF